A single sample gave rise to the 21 T cell receptor beta chains below, sequenced in a study of blood T cell repertoires in COVID-19. Only in-frame clones appear in the TCRdb table, and some are missing; sequencing was by immunoSEQ multiplex PCR. The table records over 200,000 clones, approximately 88% of them present only once. Sequences were obtained from peripheral blood. These receptors were obtained from a woman aged 25 to 39 with acute or convalescent COVID-19.

The chain is built from TRBV6-2 or TRBV6-3 and TRBJ2-7; TRBD2 matches at 8 bases. The V gene's germline CDR1 is MNHEY and CDR2 SVGEGT. The CDR3 loop spans 15 amino acids. V lost 0 bases and J lost 3; bases outside the gene matches: 4. The CDR3 bases are TGTGCCAGCAGTTACTCGCTTACTAGCGGCTACGAGCAGTACTTC. Translating it yields CASSYSLTSGYEQYF.

The chain uses TRBV11-2 and TRBJ2-5; no clear D. This CDR3 region has 14 residues. Trimming stripped 2 bases from V and 5 bases from J, with 12 bases between. Germline V gene data show CDR1 as SGHAT and CDR2 as FQNNGV. The CDR3: CASSLRSPRETQYF. The CDR3 DNA sequence: TGTGCCAGCAGCTTAAGATCCCCCCGGGAGACCCAGTACTTC.

The V gene is TRBV7-9, the J gene TRBJ2-1, with D perhaps TRBD2 (5 bases). Trimming cost V 5 bases and J 3 bases, with 8 bases left between them. CDR1 is SEHNR, CDR2 FQNEAQ, per germline (reference sequence). The CDR3 is 13 amino acids. The chain's CDR3 is CASSPGNYNEQFF. The CDR3 region has the DNA TGTGCCAGCAGCCCCGGGAACTACAATGAGCAGTTCTTC. Based on the CDR3 plus reference TRBV7-9 and TRBJ2-1, the full variable domain is DTGVSQNPRHKITKRGQNVTFRCDPISEHNRLYWYRQTLGQGPEFLTYFQNEAQLEKSRLLSDRFSAERPKGSFSTLEIQRTEQGDSAMYLCASSPGNYNEQFFGPGTRLTVL.

This clone has just one count. The rearrangement links TRBV7-3 to TRBJ2-3; possibly TRBD2 for D (6 bases). The CDR3 length is 12 residues. V lost 6 bases and J 8 bases, leaving 12 bases between the germline ends. Germline values: CDR1 SGHTA, CDR2 FQGTGA. CDR3 coding DNA: TGTGCCAGCAGTGGAGCGGGCGGTACGCAGTATTTT. It is translated as CASSGAGGTQYF.

The chain has TRBV6-2 or TRBV6-3 and TRBJ2-3, with a possible D match to TRBD1 (6 bases). With 2 bases removed from V and 2 bases from J, the gap between germline ends came to 11 bases. The CDR3 loop spans 15 amino acids. CDR1 and CDR2 (germline): MNHEY, SVGEGT. CDR3 in amino acids: CASSYPRDNTDTQYF. CDR3 DNA sequence: TGTGCCAGCAGTTACCCCCGGGACAACACAGATACGCAGTATTTT.

The chain has TRBV10-2 and TRBJ2-7, with D possibly being TRBD2 (5 bases). The V end lost 3 bases, the J end lost 2 bases, and 11 bases lay between the germline ends. CDR1 and CDR2 from the germline V gene are WSHSY and SAAADI. The CDR3 covers 14 residues. CDR3 amino acids: CASSEPGLPYEQYF. CDR3 in DNA: TGCGCCAGCAGTGAACCCGGACTCCCCTACGAGCAGTACTTC.

This rearrangement joins TRBV28 to TRBJ1-5, with D perhaps matching TRBD1 (5 bases). CDR3 size: 14 residues. Germline values: CDR1 MDHEN, CDR2 SYDVKM. V was cut by 5 bases and J by 8 bases, with 16 bases left in between. CDR3 region: CASSPQGRDEPQHF. The CDR3 region has the DNA TGTGCCAGCAGTCCCCAGGGCAGGGATGAGCCCCAGCATTTT.

The count of this clone is one. The chain combines TRBV19 with TRBJ2-1; possibly TRBD1 for D (6 bases). The V gene's germline CDR1 is LNHDA and CDR2 SQIVND (reference sequence). V lost 5 bases, J lost 4 bases, and 9 bases lay in between. The CDR3 contains 13 residues. This CDR3 reads CASSPDRYNEQFF. CDR3 nucleotides: TGTGCCAGTAGTCCCGACAGGTACAATGAGCAGTTCTTC.

This clone has only one observation. The rearrangement uses TRBV24-1 and TRBJ2-1; 8 bases match TRBD1. The CDR3 extends over 15 amino acids. The J segment lost 4 bases and the V segment lost 5 bases, leaving 6 bases of the junction unmatched. CDR1 and CDR2 from the germline V gene are KGHDR and SFDVKD. CDR3 in DNA: TGTGCCACCAGTGCGCCGGGACAGGCATACAATGAGCAGTTCTTC. This translates into CATSAPGQAYNEQFF.

The chain links TRBV24-1 to TRBJ1-1; 10 nucleotides match TRBD1. Trimming at V came to 9 bases and at J to 6 bases, leaving 9 bases not matched to a gene. The germline V gene has CDR1 KGHDR and CDR2 SFDVKD. The CDR3 extends over 14 amino acids. As DNA, the CDR3 is TGTGCCACCGGCCCGGGACAGGGGAGTTCTGAAGCTTTCTTT. It specifies CATGPGQGSSEAFF.

The chain couples TRBV19 to TRBJ2-7; the match to TRBD2 covers 7 bases. Germline V gene data show CDR1 as LNHDA and CDR2 as SQIVND (reference sequence). This CDR3 region has 14 residues. The J segment lost 2 bases and the V segment lost 3 bases, leaving 4 bases of the junction unmatched. The CDR3, as DNA: TGTGCCAGTAGTATGGCGGGAGCCACCTACGAGCAGTACTTC. Amino acids: CASSMAGATYEQYF.

The genes are TRBV7-2 and TRBJ1-1; D may be TRBD1 (5 bases). Trimming cost V 5 bases and J 5 bases, with 18 bases left between them. Per germline, CDR1 SGHTA and CDR2 FQGNSA. This CDR3 is built from 15 residues. The DNA for the CDR3 is TGTGCCAGCAGCCCAGAGGTGGGCGGGGGGACTGAAGCTTTCTTT. Residues: CASSPEVGGGTEAFF.

The chain carries TRBV11-2 and TRBJ2-1, with 11 bases aligning to TRBD2. V dropped 1 base and J dropped 7; count of bases not matched to a gene: 6. The CDR3 runs 16 residues. Per germline, CDR1 SGHAT and CDR2 FQNNGV. The CDR3 protein is CASSLGDSGRGNEQFF. CDR3 in DNA: TGTGCCAGCAGCTTAGGGGATAGCGGGAGGGGTAATGAGCAGTTCTTC.

The chain recombines TRBV5-1 with TRBJ2-3, with 12 bases lining up with TRBD2. V gave up 4 bases and J gave up 2 bases; unmatched junction bases: 5. In germline, CDR1 is SGHRS, CDR2 YFSETQ. CDR3 length equals 16 residues. CDR3 nucleotide sequence: TGCGCCAGCAGCCCGGGACTAGCGGGTTACACAGATACGCAGTATTTT. This translates into CASSPGLAGYTDTQYF.

The V call is TRBV19, the J call TRBJ2-7; the D gene is possibly TRBD1 (6 bases). The V gene's germline CDR1 is LNHDA and CDR2 SQIVND (reference sequence). This CDR3 spans 17 amino acids. The ends were cut back, 7 bases at V and 3 bases at J, with 25 bases in the middle. CDR3 in amino acids: CASTSGVGRGPHYEQYF. CDR3 DNA: TGTGCCAGTACCTCAGGAGTCGGCAGGGGCCCCCACTACGAGCAGTACTTC.

The rearrangement joins TRBV9 to TRBJ2-1; the match to TRBD2 covers 12 bases. The CDR3 covers 16 residues. Trimming at V came to 1 base and at J to 8 bases, leaving 7 bases not matched to a gene. Germline CDR1 SGDLS, CDR2 YYNGEE. The CDR3 is CASSVSLAGGPDEQFF. The CDR3 DNA reads as TGTGCCAGCAGCGTATCCCTAGCGGGAGGGCCGGATGAGCAGTTCTTC. Using reference TRBV9 and TRBJ2-1 for the parts outside the CDR3, the full variable domain is DSGVTQTPKHLITATGQRVTLRCSPRSGDLSVYWYQQSLDQGLQFLIQYYNGEERAKGNILERFSAQQFPDLHSELNLSSLELGDSALYFCASSVSLAGGPDEQFFGPGTRLTVL.

The J gene is TRBJ1-2, the V gene TRBV6-5, with 7 bases lining up with TRBD1. V lost 8 bases to trimming and J lost 7 bases; unmatched junction nucleotides: 13. Germline CDR1 and CDR2: MNHEY and SVGAGI. The CDR3 spans 14 residues. The CDR3 sequence: CASLGNQGGSGYTF. DNA of the CDR3: TGTGCCAGCCTAGGAAACCAGGGGGGTAGTGGCTACACCTTC.

The chain has TRBV4-3 and TRBJ2-1, with 12 bases aligning to TRBD2. Germline CDR1 is LGHNA and CDR2 is YSLEER. V gave up 4 bases and J gave up 3 bases; unmatched junction bases: 13. The CDR3 consists of 19 residues. CDR3 DNA sequence: TGCGCCAGCAGCCCCCAGGCCCCCCTAGCGGGAGGGCTCTACAATGAGCAGTTCTTC. This encodes CASSPQAPLAGGLYNEQFF.

The chain links TRBV28 to TRBJ1-4; no clear D. Germline V gene lookup returns CDR1 MDHEN and CDR2 SYDVKM. The CDR3 totals 15 residues. The V end lost 6 bases, the J end lost 0 bases, and 11 bases lay between the germline ends. The CDR3 region is CASSPAGTTNEKLFF. In DNA, the CDR3 is TGTGCCAGCAGCCCAGCGGGCACAACTAATGAAAAACTGTTTTTT.

The V and J genes are TRBV19 and TRBJ2-7, with 9 bases lining up with TRBD2. Trimming cost V 3 bases and J 2 bases; bases outside gene matches: 5. Germline values: CDR1 LNHDA, CDR2 SQIVND (reference sequence). This CDR3 is built from 15 residues. In DNA, the CDR3 is TGTGCCAGTAGTATCGCTAGCGGGATCCCCTACGAGCAGTACTTC. It is translated as CASSIASGIPYEQYF.

Here the CDR3 reads CASSQEASVAYEQYF. Written as DNA, the CDR3 is TGCGCCAGCAGCCAAGAAGCTAGCGTGGCCTACGAGCAGTACTTC. The chain carries TRBV4-3 and TRBJ2-7, with a weak D call TRBD2 (6 bases). Germline-derived CDR1 and CDR2 are LGHNA and YSLEER. The V end was cut by 0 bases, the J end by 2 bases, with 11 bases between. The CDR3 has 15 residues.